A selection of T cell receptor beta chains follows, all from one sample in a study of shared clonotypes between healthy human individuals. Generated by immunoSEQ multiplex PCR, the TCRdb table keeps only in-frame clones and is missing some. The sample records some 980,000 clones, more than 75% being singletons. The sample taken for sequencing was memory CD4+ T cells sorted from blood. The receptors were gathered from a man aged 18 to 30 in good health. Each CDR3 is given with its conserved first and last residue. A D gene is named only where the DNA matches it firmly. Not every row has a clone size; where given, it reads once, few, many or a size class.

j_call cdr3_length d_call clone_size v_call cdr3_aa cdr3_nt
TRBJ2-5 15 TRBD2 NA TRBV11-3 CASSLDSASGATQYF TGTGCCAGCAGCTTAGATTCGGCTAGCGGAGCGACCCAGTACTTC
TRBJ2-7 15 NA NA TRBV6-4 CASLFVSRLYLEQYF TGTGCCAGCTTGTTTGTGTCGCGGTTGTATCTCGAGCAGTACTTC
TRBJ1-2 13 TRBD1 many TRBV6-1 CASSVEGARGYTF TGTGCCAGCAGTGTGGAGGGGGCAAGGGGCTACACCTTC
TRBJ2-5 16 TRBD2 NA TRBV15 CATSRALAGSQETQYF TGTGCCACCAGCAGAGCTCTAGCGGGTTCCCAAGAGACCCAGTACTTC
TRBJ2-5 16 TRBD2 NA TRBV15 CATSTLAGALQETQYF TGTGCCACCAGCACCCTAGCGGGGGCCTTACAAGAGACCCAGTACTTC
TRBJ1-5 11 NA NA TRBV6-4 CASSVEQPQHF TGTGCCAGCAGTGTAGAACAGCCCCAGCATTTT
TRBJ1-4 15 NA NA TRBV7-9 CASSLWGAGGEKLFF TGTGCCAGCAGCTTGTGGGGGGCAGGAGGTGAAAAACTGTTTTTT
TRBJ1-2 11 NA few TRBV2 CASSEGHGYTF TGTGCCAGCAGTGAGGGGCATGGCTACACCTTC
TRBJ1-6 15 NA NA TRBV7-9 CASSSQGSYNSPLHF TGTGCCAGCAGCTCCCAGGGTTCCTATAATTCACCCCTCCACTTT
TRBJ1-6 13 NA few TRBV27 CASSLWSNSPLHF TGTGCCAGCAGTTTATGGTCCAATTCACCCCTCCACTTT
TRBJ2-3 15 NA NA TRBV10-2 CASSEGGGRTDTQYF TGCGCCAGCAGTGAGGGGGGGGGCAGGACAGATACGCAGTATTTT
TRBJ2-3 16 NA many TRBV5-6 CASSLSWLTNADTQYF TGTGCCAGCAGCTTATCTTGGCTAACGAACGCAGATACGCAGTATTTT
TRBJ1-5 17 TRBD1 NA TRBV30 CAWNRDRVGGSNQPQHF TGTGCCTGGAACCGAGACAGGGTTGGGGGTAGCAATCAGCCCCAGCATTTT
TRBJ2-1 18 TRBD2 NA TRBV19 CASSRGLAGGLAHNEQFF TGTGCCAGTAGTAGGGGACTAGCGGGAGGGTTGGCCCACAATGAGCAGTTCTTC
TRBJ1-1 15 NA NA TRBV9 CASSVSPTVNTEAFF TGTGCCAGCAGCGTTAGTCCCACAGTGAACACTGAAGCTTTCTTT
TRBJ2-1 14 NA NA TRBV7-9 CASSRGGTYNEQFF TGTGCCAGCAGCCGCGGCGGGACGTACAATGAGCAGTTCTTC
TRBJ2-7 16 TRBD2 NA TRBV7-2 CASSPRGTSGGYEQYF TGTGCCAGCAGCCCACGAGGGACTAGCGGGGGCTACGAGCAGTACTTC
TRBJ1-2 16 TRBD1 NA TRBV18 CASSPGQRIRNYGYTF TGTGCCAGCTCACCGGGACAGCGAATTCGCAACTATGGCTACACCTTC
TRBJ1-2 13 NA few TRBV7-2 CASSLPNYYGYTF TGTGCCAGCAGCTTGCCCAATTACTATGGCTACACCTTC
TRBJ1-6 13 TRBD1 NA TRBV30 CAWGQGANSPLHF TGTGCCTGGGGACAGGGGGCAAATTCACCCCTCCACTTT
TRBJ1-5 15 NA NA TRBV28 CASSQGGLGNQPQHF TGTGCCAGTAGTCAGGGAGGGTTAGGCAATCAGCCCCAGCATTTT
TRBJ2-3 13 NA NA TRBV7-2 CASSLGGADTQYF TGTGCCAGCAGCTTAGGTGGCGCAGATACGCAGTATTTT
TRBJ2-3 13 TRBD1 NA TRBV15 CATGFRGTDTQYF TGTGCCACCGGCTTCAGGGGGACAGATACGCAGTATTTT
TRBJ2-1 19 NA NA TRBV4-1 CASSQVFGTNVASYNEQFF TGCGCCAGCAGCCAAGTTTTCGGGACAAATGTTGCTTCCTACAATGAGCAGTTCTTC
TRBJ1-1 17 TRBD1 NA TRBV7-9 CASSLRTTGGASTEAFF TGTGCCAGCAGCTTAAGGACGACAGGGGGCGCGAGCACTGAAGCTTTCTTT
TRBJ2-5 12 NA NA TRBV27 CASNPGKETQYF TGTGCCAGCAATCCAGGGAAGGAGACCCAGTACTTC
TRBJ1-1 16 NA NA TRBV21-1 CASSKVPRDTNTEAFF TGTGCCAGCAGCAAAGTACCCCGGGACACTAACACTGAAGCTTTCTTT
TRBJ2-3 17 NA NA TRBV7-2 CASSLRPGPGGTDTQYF TGTGCCAGCAGCTTAAGGCCCGGACCGGGGGGCACAGATACGCAGTATTTT
TRBJ2-7 11 NA NA TRBV6-1 CASKSSYEQYF TGTGCCAGCAAAAGCAGCTACGAGCAGTACTTC
TRBJ1-2 13 NA NA TRBV30 CAWRLGEFYGYTF TGTGCCTGGAGGTTGGGGGAATTCTATGGCTACACCTTC
TRBJ2-7 13 TRBD1 NA TRBV7-3 CASSFRQGGEQYF TGTGCCAGCAGTTTCAGACAGGGTGGCGAGCAGTACTTC
TRBJ2-3 15 NA NA TRBV11-2 CASSFTEGLTDTQYF TGTGCCAGCAGCTTCACCGAGGGACTCACAGATACGCAGTATTTT
TRBJ2-3 16 NA NA TRBV5-6 CASSLAAARPMDTQYF TGTGCCAGCAGCTTGGCCGCCGCTAGGCCAATGGATACGCAGTATTTT
TRBJ1-1 13 NA NA TRBV7-2 CASSLRADAEAFF TGTGCCAGCAGCTTACGGGCGGACGCTGAAGCTTTCTTT
TRBJ1-2 14 NA many TRBV6-5 CASSYSVGTYGYTF TGTGCCAGCAGTTACTCGGTCGGGACCTATGGCTACACCTTC
TRBJ1-2 14 NA NA TRBV7-2 CASSPPGPNYGYTF TGTGCCAGCAGCCCCCCAGGGCCTAACTATGGCTACACCTTC
TRBJ1-6 13 NA many TRBV7-9 CAGSSKANSPLHF TGTGCCGGTTCGTCGAAGGCTAATTCACCCCTCCACTTT
TRBJ1-3 16 NA NA TRBV5-1 CASSLAGMSSGNTIYF TGCGCCAGCAGCTTGGCCGGGATGAGCTCTGGAAACACCATATATTTT
TRBJ1-4 16 TRBD1 NA TRBV19 CASSRTGELSLEKLFF TGTGCCAGTAGTCGGACAGGGGAGTTATCGCTTGAAAAACTGTTTTTT
TRBJ2-6 16 NA NA TRBV19 CASSDAPGSGANVLTF TGTGCCAGTAGTGATGCCCCGGGGTCCGGGGCCAACGTCCTGACTTTC
TRBJ2-1 12 NA NA TRBV27 CASRRSYNEQFF TGTGCCAGTCGTAGGTCCTACAATGAGCAGTTCTTC
TRBJ1-5 15 NA NA TRBV4-1 CASSQDSSGAQPQHF TGCGCCAGCAGCCAAGATTCGTCAGGGGCTCAGCCCCAGCATTTT
TRBJ1-1 13 NA once TRBV7-2 CASSARVLTEAFF TGTGCCAGCAGCGCCAGGGTTTTAACTGAAGCTTTCTTT
TRBJ2-3 17 NA NA TRBV10-2 CASSEPSGGVGTDTQYF TGCGCCAGCAGTGAGCCGTCAGGTGGGGTGGGCACAGATACGCAGTATTTT